The rows below give T cell receptor beta chains drawn from one sample of a study of blood T cell repertoires in COVID-19. Here immunoSEQ multiplex PCR was the method, and the copy in TCRdb shows in-frame clones only, minus some. The repertoire includes tens of thousands of clones, around nine tenths of them detected once, and approximately 1.5% sits in the top ten. Sequencing was performed on peripheral blood. The receptors stem from a middle-aged man with acute or convalescent COVID-19. CDR3s include the opening cysteine and the closing phenylalanine or tryptophan. The D gene is left open where the match is weak. Clone size is not always given. Where it is, it says once, few, many or a class for expanded clones.

v_gene	abundance	j_gene	d_gene	CDR3aa	CDR3nt
TRBV7-9	.	TRBJ2-2	TRBD2	CASSILGGIAGELFF	TGTGCCAGCAGCATCCTGGGGGGGATCGCCGGGGAGCTGTTTTTT
TRBV7-9	.	TRBJ1-2	.	CASSLWPGGPTNYGYTF	TGTGCCAGCAGCTTATGGCCGGGGGGCCCAACTAACTATGGCTACACCTTC
TRBV30	.	TRBJ1-1	.	CAWRSFRGYTEAFF	TGTGCCTGGAGGTCGTTTCGGGGGTACACTGAAGCTTTCTTT
TRBV29-1	.	TRBJ2-2	.	CSVRRDPRRTGELFF	TGCAGCGTTCGGCGGGACCCCCGACGGACCGGGGAGCTGTTTTTT
TRBV5-1	.	TRBJ2-7	.	CASSLGEVFYEQYF	TGCGCCAGCAGCTTGGGGGAGGTGTTTTACGAGCAGTACTTC
TRBV27	.	TRBJ2-1	.	CASSLSKGVVRYNEQFF	TGTGCCAGCAGTTTATCGAAGGGGGTTGTGCGATACAATGAGCAGTTCTTC
TRBV27	.	TRBJ2-7	.	CASSLAIHYEQYF	TGTGCCAGCAGTTTAGCGATCCACTACGAGCAGTACTTC
TRBV7-2	.	TRBJ2-2	.	CASSYAPRDGELFF	TGTGCCAGCAGCTACGCTCCGCGCGACGGGGAGCTGTTTTTT
TRBV6-6	.	TRBJ1-2	TRBD1	CASSSGTGNGYTF	TGTGCCAGCAGCTCAGGGACAGGGAATGGCTACACCTTC
TRBV10-1	.	TRBJ2-3	.	CASSDQESTDTQYF	TGCGCCAGCAGTGATCAGGAAAGCACAGATACGCAGTATTTT
TRBV29-1	.	TRBJ1-2	.	CSYLGADGYTF	TGCAGCTACTTGGGGGCCGATGGCTACACCTTC
TRBV27	.	TRBJ2-2	.	CASSPETGNTGELFF	TGTGCCAGCAGTCCCGAGACAGGGAACACCGGGGAGCTGTTTTTT
TRBV19	.	TRBJ2-3	TRBD2	CASSNPTSRTQYF	TGTGCCAGTAGTAATCCGACTAGCCGTACGCAGTATTTT
TRBV6-5	.	TRBJ2-7	.	CASSYSDEQYF	TGTGCCAGCAGTTACTCCGACGAGCAGTACTTC
TRBV24-1	.	TRBJ1-1	TRBD1	CATSGSGGRGRREAFF	TGTGCCACCAGTGGGTCCGGGGGTAGGGGGCGCCGCGAAGCTTTCTTT
TRBV28	.	TRBJ1-5	.	CASSLVGGQPQHF	TGTGCCAGCAGTTTAGTGGGGGGGCAGCCCCAGCATTTT
TRBV27	.	TRBJ2-1	TRBD1	CASSIRDRVYNEQFF	TGTGCCAGCAGCATCCGGGACAGGGTCTACAATGAGCAGTTCTTC
TRBV18	.	TRBJ2-3	.	CASSPRYTDTQYF	TGTGCCAGCTCACCCAGATACACAGATACGCAGTATTTT
TRBV27	.	TRBJ2-7	TRBD1	CASRWGQGAAYEQYF	TGTGCCAGCAGATGGGGACAGGGAGCTGCTTACGAGCAGTACTTC
TRBV9	.	TRBJ2-3	.	CASSTRPGEITDTQYF	TGTGCCAGCAGCACAAGACCCGGGGAGATCACAGATACGCAGTATTTT
TRBV7-9	.	TRBJ1-1	.	CASSPNQGEAFF	TGTGCCAGCAGCCCAAATCAGGGTGAAGCTTTCTTT
TRBV3-1/TRBV3-2	few	TRBJ1-1	TRBD1	CASSHTTGGTEAFF	TGTGCCAGCAGCCACACTACAGGGGGCACTGAAGCTTTCTTT
TRBV4-2	.	TRBJ1-2	.	CASSPAPGNYGYTF	TGTGCCAGCAGCCCCGCCCCAGGGAACTATGGCTACACCTTC
TRBV6-5	.	TRBJ1-3	TRBD1	CASSYSDRAGNTIYF	TGTGCCAGCAGTTACTCGGACAGGGCAGGAAACACCATATATTTT
TRBV3-1/TRBV3-2	.	TRBJ1-1	.	CASSQGSGDWAEAFF	TGTGCCAGCAGCCAAGGCTCGGGGGATTGGGCTGAAGCTTTCTTT
TRBV19	.	TRBJ2-5	TRBD2	CASSPAGGPLETQYF	TGTGCCAGTAGCCCCGCGGGAGGGCCCTTAGAGACCCAGTACTTC
TRBV4-3	once	TRBJ1-6	.	CASSQDRWRFGSPLHF	TGCGCCAGCAGCCAAGATAGGTGGAGGTTCGGTTCACCCCTCCACTTT
TRBV6-5	.	TRBJ1-5	.	CASSLGQTSNQPQHF	TGTGCCAGCAGTTTAGGACAGACTAGCAATCAGCCCCAGCATTTT
TRBV30	.	TRBJ2-1	.	CAWRAYNEQFF	TGTGCCTGGAGGGCTTACAATGAGCAGTTCTTC
TRBV2	.	TRBJ1-5	.	CASSARENQPQHF	TGTGCCAGCAGTGCGCGGGAGAATCAGCCCCAGCATTTT
TRBV10-1	.	TRBJ2-7	.	CASSEYPVSYEQYF	TGCGCCAGCAGTGAGTACCCGGTGTCCTACGAGCAGTACTTC
TRBV7-8	.	TRBJ1-6	.	CASSRDWSYNSPLHF	TGTGCCAGCAGCCGAGATTGGAGTTATAATTCACCCCTCCACTTT
TRBV10-3	once	TRBJ1-2	TRBD1	CAISDLRGHTVSNYGYTF	TGTGCCATCAGTGACTTGAGGGGGCATACTGTTTCTAACTATGGCTACACCTTC
TRBV15	.	TRBJ1-5	.	CATSRGGDSNQPQHF	TGTGCCACCAGCAGAGGGGGGGATAGCAATCAGCCCCAGCATTTT
TRBV11-2	.	TRBJ2-7	.	CASSLDRRLYSYEQYF	TGTGCCAGCAGCTTAGATCGGAGACTATACTCCTACGAGCAGTACTTC
TRBV20-1	.	TRBJ2-2	.	CSAPGPGELFF	TGCAGTGCTCCAGGCCCCGGGGAGCTGTTTTTT
TRBV15	few	TRBJ1-4	.	CATSRVGQYREKLFF	TGTGCCACCAGCAGAGTCGGACAGTACCGTGAAAAACTGTTTTTT
TRBV29-1	.	TRBJ1-2	TRBD1	CSGGVQGGDYGYTF	TGCAGCGGGGGCGTTCAGGGGGGTGACTATGGCTACACCTTC
TRBV27	.	TRBJ2-7	.	CASTSAAVSYEQYF	TGTGCCAGCACTTCGGCGGCTGTCTCCTACGAGCAGTACTTC
TRBV7-8	.	TRBJ2-3	TRBD2	CASSPGTSGGLTDTQYF	TGTGCCAGCAGCCCGGGGACTAGCGGGGGGCTCACAGATACGCAGTATTTT
TRBV19	.	TRBJ2-3	.	CASSIRQVGDTQYF	TGTGCCAGTAGTATCAGACAGGTTGGAGATACGCAGTATTTT
TRBV6-6	.	TRBJ2-4	TRBD2	CASRGLAVTKNIQYF	TGTGCCAGCAGAGGACTAGCGGTAACCAAAAACATTCAGTACTTC
TRBV3-1/TRBV3-2	.	TRBJ2-4	.	CASSLGHTAKNIQYF	TGTGCCAGCAGCCTGGGGCACACAGCCAAAAACATTCAGTACTTC
TRBV30	.	TRBJ1-2	.	CAWSPAGPSNYGYTF	TGTGCCTGGAGTCCGGCAGGGCCTTCTAACTATGGCTACACCTTC
TRBV3-1/TRBV3-2	.	TRBJ2-1	.	CASSHGSGNEQFF	TGTGCCAGCAGCCACGGTTCGGGCAATGAGCAGTTCTTC
TRBV28	.	TRBJ2-4	TRBD1	CASGTVNIQYF	TGTGCCAGCGGGACAGTAAACATTCAGTACTTC
TRBV9	.	TRBJ1-4	.	CASSAIGTTNEKLFF	TGTGCCAGCAGCGCAATCGGGACAACTAATGAAAAACTGTTTTTT
TRBV19	.	TRBJ2-5	.	CATREEKTQYF	TGTGCCACTAGGGAGGAGAAGACCCAGTACTTC
TRBV11-1	.	TRBJ1-3	.	CASSTQTATSGNTIYF	TGTGCCAGCAGCACCCAGACAGCGACCTCTGGAAACACCATATATTTT
TRBV28	.	TRBJ1-2	.	CASSPQGPYGYTF	TGTGCCAGCAGTCCTCAGGGTCCCTATGGCTACACCTTC
TRBV19	.	TRBJ1-5	.	CATGWRGGNQPQHF	TGTGCCACCGGGTGGAGGGGTGGCAATCAGCCCCAGCATTTT
TRBV3-1/TRBV3-2	.	TRBJ1-2	TRBD1	CASSHRDRASGYTF	TGTGCCAGCAGCCACAGGGACAGGGCCAGTGGCTACACCTTC